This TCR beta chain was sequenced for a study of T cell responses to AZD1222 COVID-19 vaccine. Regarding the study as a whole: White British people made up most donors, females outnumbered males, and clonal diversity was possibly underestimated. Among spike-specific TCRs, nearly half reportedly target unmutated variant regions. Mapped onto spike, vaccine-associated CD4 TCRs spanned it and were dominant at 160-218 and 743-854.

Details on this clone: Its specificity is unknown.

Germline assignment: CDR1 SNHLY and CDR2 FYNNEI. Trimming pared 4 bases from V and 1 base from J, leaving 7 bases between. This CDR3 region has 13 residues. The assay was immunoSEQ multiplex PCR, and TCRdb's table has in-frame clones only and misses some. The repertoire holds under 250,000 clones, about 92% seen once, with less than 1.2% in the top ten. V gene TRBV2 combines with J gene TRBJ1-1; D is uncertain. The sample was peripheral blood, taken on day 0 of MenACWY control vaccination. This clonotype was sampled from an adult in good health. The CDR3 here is CASSVRRNTEAFF. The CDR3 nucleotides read TGTGCCAGCAGTGTAAGGAGGAACACTGAAGCTTTCTTT.